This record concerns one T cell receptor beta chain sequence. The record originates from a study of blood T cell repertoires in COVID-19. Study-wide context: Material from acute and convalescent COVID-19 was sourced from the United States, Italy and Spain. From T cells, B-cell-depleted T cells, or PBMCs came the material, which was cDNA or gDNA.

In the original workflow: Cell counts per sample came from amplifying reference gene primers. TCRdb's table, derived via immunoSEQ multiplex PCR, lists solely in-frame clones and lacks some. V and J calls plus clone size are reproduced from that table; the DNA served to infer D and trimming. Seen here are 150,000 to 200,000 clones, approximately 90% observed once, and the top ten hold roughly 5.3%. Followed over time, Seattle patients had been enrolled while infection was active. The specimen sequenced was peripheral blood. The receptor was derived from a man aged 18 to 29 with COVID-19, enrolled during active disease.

The CDR3 DNA reads TGCGCCAGCAGGTGGACTGCCGATGGGGAGACCCAGTACTTC. This translates into CASRWTADGETQYF. The V call is TRBV5-1, the J call TRBJ2-5, with D possibly TRBD2 on 5 matching bases. Trimming pared 5 bases from V and 5 bases from J, leaving 16 bases between. The germline CDR1 and CDR2 sequences are SGHRS and YFSETQ. The CDR3 is made up of 14 amino acids.